The TCR beta chain described here comes from a study of T cells in localized non-small cell lung cancer. The CDR3 covers 11 residues. Germline V gene sequence: CDR1 DFQATT, CDR2 SNEGSKA (reference sequence). V was clipped by 3 bases and J by 6 bases, with 5 bases between them. Data came from immunoSEQ multiplex PCR; TCRdb stores just in-frame clones and leaves some out. The table records roughly 70,000 clones, roughly nine tenths of them present only once. The rearrangement uses TRBV20-1 and TRBJ2-2; D uncertain. The specimen comprised peripheral blood, sampled before any cancer treatment. The clonotype was recovered from a male donor at least 60 years old with stage III squamous cell lung carcinoma. The CDR3 nucleotides read TGCAGTGCTAGTGGGCCCGGGGAGCTGTTTTTT. Amino acids: CSASGPGELFF.